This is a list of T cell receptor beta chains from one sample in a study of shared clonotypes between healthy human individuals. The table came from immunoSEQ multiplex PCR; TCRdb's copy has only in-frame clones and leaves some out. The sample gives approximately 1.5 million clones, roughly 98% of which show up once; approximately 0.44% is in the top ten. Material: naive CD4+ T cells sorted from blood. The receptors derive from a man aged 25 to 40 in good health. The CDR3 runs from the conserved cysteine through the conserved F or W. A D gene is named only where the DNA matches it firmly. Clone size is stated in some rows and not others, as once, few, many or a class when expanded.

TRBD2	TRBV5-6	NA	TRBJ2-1	TGTGCCAGCAGCTTGGGAATGGCGGGGGTTTACAATGAGCAGTTCTTC	CASSLGMAGVYNEQFF
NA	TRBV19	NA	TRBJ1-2	TGTGCCAGTAGTATACGGGAGACTGGCTACACCTTC	CASSIRETGYTF
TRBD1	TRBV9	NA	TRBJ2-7	TGTGCCAGCAGCGTAGAGGGACAGGGGGCCGAGCAGTACTTC	CASSVEGQGAEQYF
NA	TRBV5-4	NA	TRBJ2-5	TGTGCCAGCAGCTTCGCAGGGGGGGGGACCCAGTACTTC	CASSFAGGGTQYF
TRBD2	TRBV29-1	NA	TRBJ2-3	TGCAGCGTGCCCCCTAGCGGGAGGACAGATACGCAGTATTTT	CSVPPSGRTDTQYF
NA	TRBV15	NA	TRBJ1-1	TGTGCCACCAGCAGAGATTATTTGGTGAACACTGAAGCTTTCTTT	CATSRDYLVNTEAFF
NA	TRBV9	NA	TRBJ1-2	TGTGCCAGCAGCGTAGGCATTAACTATGGCTACACCTTC	CASSVGINYGYTF
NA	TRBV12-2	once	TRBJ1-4	TGTGCAAGTCGCCTCTCCGGGACAGTTAATGAAAAACTGTTTTTT	CASRLSGTVNEKLFF
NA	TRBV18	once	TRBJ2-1	TGTGCCAGCTCCACCAAGGGGGGGTCGGTCGTTGAGCAGTTCTTC	CASSTKGGSVVEQFF
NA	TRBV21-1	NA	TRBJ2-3	TGTGCCAGCAGCAGTGAGCGGGAGGAGTACACATATACGCAGTATTTT	CASSSEREEYTYTQYF
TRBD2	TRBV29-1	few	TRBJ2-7	TGCAGCGTTTCGACTAGCGGGAAGTCCTACGAGCAGTACTTC	CSVSTSGKSYEQYF
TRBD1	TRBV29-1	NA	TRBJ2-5	TGCAGCGTTCTTGGGCAGGGGGCCGGAGAGACCCAGTACTTC	CSVLGQGAGETQYF
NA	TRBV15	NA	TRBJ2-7	TGTGCCACCAGCAGAGATGGGCAGGGAAGCTCCTACGAGCAGTACTTC	CATSRDGQGSSYEQYF
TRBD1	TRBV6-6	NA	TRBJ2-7	TGTGCCAGCAGGGAATTGTGGACAGGAACCTACGAGCAGTACTTC	CASRELWTGTYEQYF
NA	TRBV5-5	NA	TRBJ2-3	TGTGCCAGCAGCTTGGCCCCGGGACCACTGAATACGCAGTATTTT	CASSLAPGPLNTQYF
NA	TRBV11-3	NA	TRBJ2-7	TGTGCCAGCAGCTTAGATGGAAATACTTACGAGCAGTACTTC	CASSLDGNTYEQYF
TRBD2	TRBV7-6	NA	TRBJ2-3	TGTGCCAGCAGCCCCAGGACTAGCGAAGATACGCAGTATTTT	CASSPRTSEDTQYF
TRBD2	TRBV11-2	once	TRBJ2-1	TGTGCCAGCAGCTTTTCTCCCAGCGGGGAATACAATGAGCAGTTCTTC	CASSFSPSGEYNEQFF
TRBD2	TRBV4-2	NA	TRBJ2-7	TGTGCCAGCAGCCACGCCCTAGCGGGAGTCTTCGAGCAGTACTTC	CASSHALAGVFEQYF
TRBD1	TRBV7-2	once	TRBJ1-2	TGTGCCAGCAGCTTAGGACAGGGGTTGGGTGGCTACACCTTC	CASSLGQGLGGYTF
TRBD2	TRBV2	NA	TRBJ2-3	TGTGCCAGCAGGACTAGCGGGGGCCCAGATACGCAGTATTTT	CASRTSGGPDTQYF
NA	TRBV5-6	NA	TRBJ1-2	TGTGCCAGCAGCCTCCTCGGGGGCTACACCTTC	CASSLLGGYTF
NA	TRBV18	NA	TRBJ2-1	TGTGCCAGCTCACCGCTTCAGGGAACAGGCTCCTACAATGAGCAGTTCTTC	CASSPLQGTGSYNEQFF
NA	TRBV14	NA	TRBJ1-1	TGTGCCAGCAGCCAACCGACTGTGGGGAGGGCTTTCTTT	CASSQPTVGRAFF
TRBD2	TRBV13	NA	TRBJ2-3	TGTGCCAGCCCCACGACTAGCGTGGGCACAGATACGCAGTATTTT	CASPTTSVGTDTQYF
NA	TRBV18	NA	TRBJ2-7	TGTGCCAGCTCACCGACGGGGAAAGCGGATTCCCCTACCCTCTACGAGCAGTACTTC	CASSPTGKADSPTLYEQYF
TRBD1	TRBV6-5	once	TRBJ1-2	TGTGCCAGCAGTTACTCGGCCTGGGACAGAAGTGGCTACACCTTC	CASSYSAWDRSGYTF
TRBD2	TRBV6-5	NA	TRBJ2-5	TGTGCCAGCAAGAAGTCGGGACTAGCGCAAGAGACCCAGTACTTC	CASKKSGLAQETQYF
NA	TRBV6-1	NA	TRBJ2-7	TGTGCCAGCAGTGAAGCCCTCCCGGGAACAGCAAAAGGGTACGAGCAGTACTTC	CASSEALPGTAKGYEQYF
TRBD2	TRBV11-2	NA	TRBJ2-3	TGTGCCAGCAGCTTAGGGGGTGGTGGAGCGGGAGTCACAGATACGCAGTATTTT	CASSLGGGGAGVTDTQYF
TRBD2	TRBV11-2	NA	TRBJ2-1	TGTGCCAGCAGCCCAAGGACTAGCGGGATCTACAATGAGCAGTTCTTC	CASSPRTSGIYNEQFF
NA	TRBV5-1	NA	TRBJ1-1	TGCGCCAGCAGCTCTTCGGGTTGGGGAGGCATGAACACTGAAGCTTTCTTT	CASSSSGWGGMNTEAFF
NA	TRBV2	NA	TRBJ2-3	TGTGCCAGCAACCCGCTTACATTAGCGTTCACGCAGTATTTT	CASNPLTLAFTQYF
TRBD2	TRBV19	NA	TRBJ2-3	TGTGCCAGTAGTATGAGGACTAGTACAGATACGCAGTATTTT	CASSMRTSTDTQYF
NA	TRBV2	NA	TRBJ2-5	TGTGCCAGCACAGGCCAAGAGACCCAGTACTTC	CASTGQETQYF